These 29 T cell receptor beta chains originate from one sample sequenced in a study of blood T cell repertoires in COVID-19. The protocol was immunoSEQ multiplex PCR, while the TCRdb copy is restricted to in-frame clones and leaves out a portion. The sample holds 200,000 to 250,000 clones, more than 75% seen once. The sequenced sample consisted of peripheral blood. Every receptor here comes from a woman in her seventies with active or convalescent COVID-19.

This clone was detected a few times. The V gene is TRBV2, the J gene TRBJ1-6, with TRBD1 matching 10 bases. Germline V gene data show CDR1 as SNHLY and CDR2 as FYNNEI. This CDR3 comprises 16 residues. V dropped 6 bases and J dropped 1; count of bases not matched to a gene: 3. The chain's CDR3 is CASSWGQGSYNSPLHF. The CDR3 DNA is TGTGCCAGCAGCTGGGGACAGGGGTCCTATAATTCACCCCTCCACTTT. The whole variable domain, filled in from reference TRBV2 and TRBJ1-6, reads EPEVTQTPSHQVTQMGQEVILRCVPISNHLYFYWYRQILGQKVEFLVSFYNNEISEKSEIFDDQFSVERPDGSNFTLKIRSTKLEDSAMYFCASSWGQGSYNSPLHFGNGTRLTVT.

The V call is TRBV4-1, the J call TRBJ2-2, with 9 positions matching TRBD2. The germline V gene encodes CDR1 MGHRA and CDR2 YSYEKL. There are 18 residues in the CDR3. V lost 7 bases and J lost 5; bases outside the gene matches: 17. This chain's CDR3 is CASKPQLSGGPGTGELFF. As DNA, the CDR3 is TGCGCCAGCAAACCCCAGTTGAGCGGGGGGCCGGGGACCGGGGAGCTGTTTTTT.

The chain joins TRBV13 to TRBJ1-1; maybe TRBD1 (5 bases). V lost 1 base and J 2 bases, leaving 14 bases between the germline ends. The CDR3 length is 16 residues. Germline V CDR1 and CDR2: PRHDT, FYEKMQ (reference sequence). CDR3 DNA sequence: TGTGCCAGCAGCTTAGAAGCGGGGGTCCTTAACACTGAAGCTTTCTTT. Translated, it gives CASSLEAGVLNTEAFF. Combining the CDR3 with reference TRBV13 and TRBJ1-1 gives the whole variable domain AAGVIQSPRHLIKEKRETATLKCYPIPRHDTVYWYQQGPGQDPQFLISFYEKMQSDKGSIPDRFSAQQFSDYHSELNMSSLELGDSALYFCASSLEAGVLNTEAFFGQGTRLTVV.

The J gene is TRBJ1-1, the V gene TRBV18; D not resolved. The CDR3 sequence is 14 residues long. Trimming removed 1 base at V and 4 bases at J, with 10 bases between. Looked up from germline, CDR1 is KGHSH and CDR2 is LQKENI. CDR3 protein: CASSPQRESTEAFF. CDR3 DNA: TGTGCCAGCTCACCACAAAGGGAGAGCACTGAAGCTTTCTTT.

This clone was seen a handful of times. This sequence joins TRBV21-1 and TRBJ1-5; no check of the table's D call, TRBD1, against the DNA was made. TRBV21-1 is labeled a pseudogene. There are 12 residues in the CDR3. The CDR3 DNA is TGTGCCAGCAGCACATGCAATCAGCCCCAGCATTTT. Its translation: CASSTCNQPQHF.

In this sample, this clone turned up a few times. The chain uses TRBV5-8 and TRBJ1-1; D remains ambiguous. Trimming took off 4 bases at V and 5 bases at J, with 12 bases between the two ends. This CDR3 has 13 residues. Germline assignment: CDR1 SGHTS and CDR2 YDEGEE. CDR3 loop: CASSAQTGTEAFF. The CDR3 DNA reads as TGTGCCAGCAGCGCCCAGACTGGGACTGAAGCTTTCTTT. The variable domain in full, with the rest retrieved from reference TRBV5-8 and TRBJ1-1, is EAGVTQSPTHLIKTRGQQATLRCSPISGHTSVYWYQQALGLGLQFLLWYDEGEERNRGNFPPRFSGRQFPNYSSELNVNALELEDSALYLCASSAQTGTEAFFGQGTRLTVV.

V is TRBV10-1 and J is TRBJ1-1; D unclear. Trimming took off 0 bases at V and 5 bases at J, with 16 bases between the two ends. The germline V gene has CDR1 WNHNN and CDR2 SYGVQD (reference sequence). This CDR3 has 16 amino acids. The DNA of the CDR3 is TGCGCCAGCAGTGAGTCGAAGATATCGGGAGATACTGAAGCTTTCTTT. It encodes CASSESKISGDTEAFF.

J is TRBJ1-2 and V is TRBV12-3 or TRBV12-4, with D hard to call. Trimming stripped 3 bases from V and 14 bases from J, with 16 bases between. The CDR3 contains 12 residues. The CDR3 loop is CASSFVQAKGTF. CDR3 DNA: TGTGCCAGCAGTTTCGTCCAGGCAAAAGGAACCTTC.

The chain links TRBV6-6 to TRBJ2-1; tentatively, D is TRBD1 (6 bases). Germline V lookup: CDR1 MNHNY, CDR2 SVGAGI (reference sequence). The CDR3 length is 15 residues. V was clipped by 4 bases and J by 5 bases, with 15 bases between them. CDR3 coding DNA: TGTGCCAGCAGTTTTCCTTGGACAGCGGACAATGAGCAGTTCTTC. Protein sequence: CASSFPWTADNEQFF.

This chain connects TRBV7-2 to TRBJ1-1; 7 bases are a match to TRBD1. Germline CDR1 SGHTA, CDR2 FQGNSA. The CDR3 length is 15 residues. Trimming at V came to 5 bases and at J to 3 bases, leaving 9 bases not matched to a gene. CDR3 sequence (DNA): TGTGCCAGCAGCCCACAGGGGACGGTCCACACTGAAGCTTTCTTT. It specifies CASSPQGTVHTEAFF. The full variable domain, rest sourced from reference TRBV7-2 and TRBJ1-1, is GAGVSQSPSNKVTEKGKDVELRCDPISGHTALYWYRQSLGQGLEFLIYFQGNSAPDKSGLPSDRFSAERTGGSVSTLTIQRTQQEDSAVYLCASSPQGTVHTEAFFGQGTRLTVV.

This clone was seen a few times. The rearrangement joins TRBV13 to TRBJ1-3, with D perhaps TRBD1 (6 bases). CDR1 PRHDT and CDR2 FYEKMQ come from the germline V gene (reference sequence). V was pared by 5 bases and J by 2 bases, with 19 bases between. This CDR3 contains 17 residues. The CDR3 here is CASSTVRDKEAGNTIYF. The CDR3, as DNA: TGTGCCAGCAGCACCGTCCGGGACAAGGAAGCTGGAAACACCATATATTTT. The full variable domain, in which reference TRBV13 and TRBJ1-3 provide the parts outside the CDR3, is AAGVIQSPRHLIKEKRETATLKCYPIPRHDTVYWYQQGPGQDPQFLISFYEKMQSDKGSIPDRFSAQQFSDYHSELNMSSLELGDSALYFCASSTVRDKEAGNTIYFGEGSWLTVV.

This clone showed up just once. V is TRBV5-1 and J is TRBJ2-2; D remains unclear. The germline CDR1 and CDR2 sequences are SGHRS and YFSETQ. V lost 1 base and J 5 bases, leaving 9 bases between the germline ends. The CDR3 sequence is 14 residues long. CDR3 amino acids: CASSLTRATGELFF. The CDR3 region has the DNA TGCGCCAGCAGCTTGACTCGAGCTACCGGGGAGCTGTTTTTT. The whole variable domain, remainder taken from reference TRBV5-1 and TRBJ2-2, is KAGVTQTPRYLIKTRGQQVTLSCSPISGHRSVSWYQQTPGQGLQFLFEYFSETQRNKGNFPGRFSGRQFSNSRSEMNVSTLELGDSALYLCASSLTRATGELFFGEGSRLTVL.

The gene calls are TRBV18 and TRBJ1-2; unclear D gene. The germline V gene has CDR1 KGHSH and CDR2 LQKENI. Trimming took off 3 bases at V and 2 bases at J, with 13 bases between the two ends. The CDR3 consists of 15 residues. CDR3 sequence reads: CASSPSEGRNYGYTF. Here the CDR3 DNA reads TGTGCCAGCTCACCTTCGGAAGGCAGGAACTATGGCTACACCTTC.

This sequence joins TRBV15 and TRBJ2-5; TRBD2 aligns across 9 bases. CDR3 size: 17 residues. Germline V CDR1 and CDR2: LNHNV, YYDKDF (reference sequence). J was trimmed by 2 bases and V by 2 bases; bases with no gene match: 9. CDR3 amino acids: CATSRSYLAGEQETQYF. The CDR3 coding sequence is TGTGCCACCAGCAGATCTTACTTAGCGGGGGAGCAAGAGACCCAGTACTTC.

Only one count was recorded for this clone. This sequence joins TRBV6-6 and TRBJ2-5, with 10 bases lining up with TRBD1. CDR3 length: 16 amino acids. V dropped 6 bases and J dropped 3; count of bases not matched to a gene: 10. The germline gives CDR1 MNHNY, CDR2 SVGAGI (reference sequence). The chain's CDR3 is CASSPISGTGEETQYF. CDR3 coding DNA: TGTGCCAGCAGCCCGATATCCGGGACAGGGGAAGAGACCCAGTACTTC.

The chain links TRBV14 to TRBJ1-2; 10 bases match TRBD1. The V segment lost 3 bases and the J segment 4 bases; nucleotides outside the gene matches: 5. This CDR3 contains 15 residues. CDR1 and CDR2 (germline): SGHDN, FVKESK. CDR3 loop: CASSQTGTGVYGYTF. CDR3 coding DNA: TGTGCCAGCAGCCAGACCGGGACAGGGGTCTATGGCTACACCTTC. Together with reference TRBV14 and TRBJ1-2, the CDR3 gives the full variable domain: EAGVTQFPSHSVIEKGQTVTLRCDPISGHDNLYWYRRVMGKEIKFLLHFVKESKQDESGMPNNRFLAERTGGTYSTLKVQPAELEDSGVYFCASSQTGTGVYGYTFGSGTRLTVV.

This clone came up once. The rearrangement uses TRBV5-1 and TRBJ2-1; 7 nucleotides align to TRBD1. The germline V gene has CDR1 SGHRS and CDR2 YFSETQ. The CDR3 covers 14 residues. Trimming took 4 bases from V and 2 from J; bases not matched to a gene: 3. The CDR3 nucleotides are TGCGCCAGCAGCCCGGACAGGACCTACAATGAGCAGTTCTTC. It encodes CASSPDRTYNEQFF.

The chain employs TRBV7-9 and TRBJ1-6, with D tentatively TRBD1 (6 bases). This CDR3 has 14 amino acids. CDR1 is SEHNR and CDR2 is FQNEAQ in the germline V gene (reference sequence). V was shortened by 11 bases and J by 8 bases, with 19 bases between the two germline ends. Written as DNA, the CDR3 is TGTGCCTTAGACAGGCAGTCCTCCGATTCACCCCTCCACTTT. Amino acids: CALDRQSSDSPLHF.

V gene TRBV15 combines with J gene TRBJ1-2; TRBD1 might be the D (6 bases). Trimming cost V 2 bases and J 6 bases, with 13 bases left between them. CDR3 length: 14 residues. The germline V gene encodes CDR1 LNHNV and CDR2 YYDKDF (reference sequence). The CDR3 protein is CATSRPGWDNGYTF. CDR3 bases: TGTGCCACCAGCAGACCAGGGTGGGACAATGGCTACACCTTC.

The V and J genes are TRBV2 and TRBJ1-1; possible D gene TRBD1, 6 bases. There are 11 residues in the CDR3. V dropped 6 bases and J dropped 8 bases, with 10 bases sitting between them. The germline gives CDR1 SNHLY, CDR2 FYNNEI. DNA for the CDR3: TGTGCCAGCAGCGACAGGCTGGAAGCTTTCTTT. This sequence encodes CASSDRLEAFF.

The chain links TRBV11-2 to TRBJ2-2; TRBD2 matches 8 bases. V shed 5 bases and J 1 base; nucleotides not matched to a gene: 6. The V gene's germline CDR1 is SGHAT and CDR2 FQNNGV. The CDR3 extends over 16 amino acids. In nucleotides, the CDR3 is TGTGCCAGCAGCCCAACGGGAGGGAGGAACACCGGGGAGCTGTTTTTT. Protein product: CASSPTGGRNTGELFF.

V usage is TRBV19 and J usage is TRBJ1-1, with D perhaps TRBD1 (5 bases). The CDR3 extends over 12 amino acids. V was cut by 6 bases and J by 6 bases, with 11 bases left in between. Germline CDR1 and CDR2: LNHDA and SQIVND (reference sequence). The CDR3 DNA follows: TGTGCCAGTAGCCCACCGGGGGCTGAAGCTTTCTTT. This encodes CASSPPGAEAFF.

The chain employs TRBV6-5 and TRBJ2-3; 7 bases are a match to TRBD2. The germline V gene has CDR1 MNHEY and CDR2 SVGAGI. The CDR3 loop spans 15 amino acids. V gave up 0 bases and J gave up 6 bases; unmatched junction bases: 6. The CDR3 loop is CASSYSNLGGDTQYF. The CDR3, as DNA: TGTGCCAGCAGTTACTCGAACCTGGGGGGGGATACGCAGTATTTT.

CDR3 protein: CASSLGGGEAEAFF. DNA for the CDR3: TGCGCCAGCAGCCTCGGGGGGGGCGAAGCTGAAGCTTTCTTT. The chain combines TRBV5-1 with TRBJ1-1, with D possibly matching TRBD1 (6 bases). The germline CDR1 and CDR2 sequences are SGHRS and YFSETQ. V was trimmed by 4 bases and J by 6 bases, leaving 16 bases between them. The CDR3 loop spans 14 amino acids.

V and J are TRBV5-1 and TRBJ2-7, with TRBD2 identical over 11 bases. Germline V gene data show CDR1 as SGHRS and CDR2 as YFSETQ. With 3 bases clipped from V and 4 bases from J, the junction kept 3 bases outside the gene matches. The CDR3 has 14 residues. The CDR3 DNA follows: TGCGCCAGCAGCTGGCGACTAGCGGGGTACGAGCAGTACTTC. Translated, it gives CASSWRLAGYEQYF.

The chain links TRBV29-1 to TRBJ1-3, with D uncertain. V was shortened by 2 bases and J by 2 bases, with 10 bases between the two germline ends. Germline CDR1 and CDR2: SQVTM and ANQGSEA. The CDR3 loop spans 14 amino acids. CDR3 in amino acids: CSVESLLTGNTIYF. The DNA of the CDR3 is TGCAGCGTTGAATCCCTACTAACTGGAAACACCATATATTTT.

This clone was observed a few times. V is TRBV7-2 and J is TRBJ2-7; maybe TRBD2 (6 bases). The germline V gene has CDR1 SGHTA and CDR2 FQGNSA. The CDR3 covers 15 residues. The ends were cut back, 5 bases at V and 0 bases at J, with 14 bases in the middle. CDR3 DNA sequence: TGTGCCAGCAGCATGATTCGGGGGAGCTCCTACGAGCAGTACTTC. As protein: CASSMIRGSSYEQYF.

This clone was recorded a few times. The chain is built from TRBV11-2 and TRBJ2-1; 11 bases map to TRBD2. CDR3 length: 15 residues. V shed 5 bases and J 4 bases; nucleotides not matched to a gene: 4. CDR1 and CDR2 from the germline V gene are SGHAT and FQNNGV. The CDR3 reads CASSALAGGYNEQFF. In DNA form, the CDR3 reads TGTGCCAGCAGCGCCCTAGCGGGGGGATACAATGAGCAGTTCTTC.

This rearrangement joins TRBV7-2 to TRBJ2-1; D may be TRBD2 (5 bases). The germline V gene encodes CDR1 SGHTA and CDR2 FQGNSA. The V gene lost 1 base and the J gene lost 6 bases, with 10 bases spanning the gap. The CDR3 sequence is 14 residues long. The CDR3 bases are TGTGCCAGCAGCTTAGGACTACTACCCAATGAGCAGTTCTTC. Encoded protein: CASSLGLLPNEQFF.